The 20 T cell receptor beta chains below come from one sample, sequenced in a study of CD8 T cells in ankylosing spondylitis. One entry per CDR3 protein, called by TCRdb with MiXCR from the 5' RACE reads. The table lists approximately 250,000 distinct CDR3 sequences, about 30% of them singletons. Sequencing input: blood, either unsorted or a sorted T cell fraction (not recorded which). The receptors derive from a male donor with ankylosing spondylitis or in good health (not recorded which).

This clonotype was picked up a small number of times. V usage is TRBV10-3 and J usage is TRBJ2-7; tentative D call: TRBD2 (7 bases). Germline CDR1 ENHRY, CDR2 SYGVKD. V lost 0 bases and J 0 bases, leaving 9 bases between the germline ends. This CDR3 has 15 residues. CDR3 in amino acids: CAISESRGASYEQYF. In DNA, the CDR3 is TGTGCCATCAGTGAGTCCCGGGGGGCCTCCTACGAGCAGTACTTC.

The chain links TRBV20-1 to TRBJ2-7; 8 bases agree with TRBD1. The CDR3 covers 13 residues. Germline V gene sequence: CDR1 DFQATT, CDR2 SNEGSKA (reference sequence). V trimming: 2 bases; J trimming: 6 bases; junction bases outside the gene matches: 6. The CDR3 is CSARLPQGGEQYF. The CDR3 region has the DNA TGCAGTGCTAGATTACCACAGGGGGGCGAGCAGTACTTC.

The V call is TRBV29-1, the J call TRBJ2-2; D might be TRBD1 or TRBD2, each matching 5 bases. Trimming took 4 bases from V and 2 from J, leaving 20 bases between them. The CDR3 contains 17 residues. The germline V gene has CDR1 SQVTM and CDR2 ANQGSEA. The CDR3 spells CSVGGSRARTNTGELFF. Here the CDR3 DNA reads TGCAGCGTTGGGGGGTCCCGGGCCCGGACTAACACCGGGGAGCTGTTTTTT.

The V and J genes are TRBV18 and TRBJ1-5; D is possibly TRBD1 (6 bases). The V gene's germline CDR1 is KGHSH and CDR2 LQKENI. The CDR3 runs to 16 residues. The ends were cut back, 2 bases at V and 2 bases at J, with 13 bases in the middle. The CDR3 region is CASSPTRGGGNQPQHF. The CDR3 DNA reads as TGTGCCAGCTCACCAACCAGGGGAGGGGGCAATCAGCCCCAGCATTTT.

This clonotype was picked up a small number of times. J is TRBJ1-1 and V is TRBV27; D call uncertain. Trimming left V 4 bases short and J 1 base short, with 10 bases between. The CDR3 covers 14 residues. Germline V lookup: CDR1 MNHEY, CDR2 SMNVEV (reference sequence). CDR3 sequence: CASSSKLGNTEAFF. For the CDR3, the DNA is TGTGCCAGCAGTTCGAAGCTGGGGAACACTGAAGCTTTCTTT.

The rearrangement uses TRBV5-1 and TRBJ2-5; no definite D call. Germline CDR1 SGHRS, CDR2 YFSETQ. Deletions cut 0 bases from V and 2 bases from J, with 8 bases between. The CDR3 has 14 residues. The CDR3 DNA is TGCGCCAGCAGCTTGGGGTCGCAGCAAGAGACCCAGTACTTC. It encodes CASSLGSQQETQYF.

A few counts support this clonotype. The chain couples TRBV10-3 to TRBJ2-1; D is undetermined. With 6 bases removed from V and 5 bases from J, the gap between germline ends came to 11 bases. CDR3 length: 13 amino acids. Germline CDR1 ENHRY, CDR2 SYGVKD. CDR3 in DNA: TGTGCCATCAGGACAAGGACCAACAATGAGCAGTTCTTC. Translating gives CAIRTRTNNEQFF.

This clonotype was observed a handful of times. The chain uses TRBV20-1 and TRBJ2-5, with 11 nucleotides matching TRBD2. Germline CDR1 is DFQATT and CDR2 is SNEGSKA (reference sequence). The V segment lost 2 bases and the J segment 0 bases; nucleotides outside the gene matches: 11. The CDR3 has 18 residues. CDR3 residues: CSARKRGLAGGYQETQYF. CDR3 in DNA: TGCAGTGCTAGAAAACGGGGGCTAGCGGGGGGATACCAAGAGACCCAGTACTTC.

In this sample, this clonotype turned up many times. J is TRBJ1-6 and V is TRBV10-3; 10 nucleotides match TRBD1. The germline V gene encodes CDR1 ENHRY and CDR2 SYGVKD. This CDR3 contains 16 residues. With 2 bases clipped from V and 8 bases from J, the junction kept 6 bases outside the gene matches. CDR3 protein: CAISEPPGTGDSPLHF. The CDR3 DNA sequence: TGTGCCATCAGTGAGCCCCCCGGGACAGGGGATTCACCCCTCCACTTT.

The rearrangement links TRBV27 to TRBJ2-3, with TRBD2 identical over 7 bases. Germline CDR1 is MNHEY and CDR2 is SMNVEV (reference sequence). V was clipped by 0 bases and J by 1 base; unmatched bases: 10. CDR3 size: 18 residues. CDR3 region: CASSLSHGASGRTDTQYF. For the CDR3, the DNA is TGTGCCAGCAGTTTATCTCACGGGGCTAGCGGCCGCACAGATACGCAGTATTTT.

The chain employs TRBV28 and TRBJ2-5, with no clear D. The germline gives CDR1 MDHEN, CDR2 SYDVKM. V lost 7 bases and J lost 5, with 8 bases in between. This CDR3 contains 11 residues. CDR3 in DNA: TGTGCCAGCATTTATGGGGAGACCCAGTACTTC. Protein: CASIYGETQYF.

This clonotype appeared a few times. The V and J genes are TRBV6-1 and TRBJ2-7, with 10 bases lining up with TRBD1. The CDR3 totals 15 residues. Trimming cost V 11 bases and J 3 bases; bases outside gene matches: 13. The germline V gene encodes CDR1 MNHNS and CDR2 SASEGT. The CDR3 spells CARVNRDRGGYEQYF. CDR3 sequence (DNA): TGTGCCCGTGTCAACCGGGACAGGGGAGGCTACGAGCAGTACTTC.

This clonotype has only one observation. The chain joins TRBV7-9 to TRBJ2-3; D possibly corresponds to TRBD1 (5 bases). Germline lookup yields CDR1 SEHNR and CDR2 FQNEAQ (reference sequence). The CDR3 extends over 15 amino acids. Between the trimmed V and J ends, which lost 0 bases and 3 bases, there was a span of 10 bases. DNA of the CDR3: TGTGCCAGCAGCTTAGCAGGGGCTATTACAGATACGCAGTATTTT. Amino acid sequence: CASSLAGAITDTQYF. The complete variable domain, with remaining parts taken from reference TRBV7-9 and TRBJ2-3, reads DTGVSQNPRHKITKRGQNVTFRCDPISEHNRLYWYRQTLGQGPEFLTYFQNEAQLEKSRLLSDRFSAERPKGSFSTLEIQRTEQGDSAMYLCASSLAGAITDTQYFGPGTRLTVL.

V gene TRBV9 combines with J gene TRBJ2-3; 7 bases agree with TRBD2. The germline CDR1 and CDR2 sequences are SGDLS and YYNGEE. The V segment lost 1 base and the J segment 4 bases; nucleotides outside the gene matches: 6. There are 15 residues in the CDR3. CDR3 DNA: TGTGCCAGCAGCGTAATAGCGGGTAGGGCAGATACGCAGTATTTT. It translates to CASSVIAGRADTQYF. The complete variable domain, with remaining parts taken from reference TRBV9 and TRBJ2-3, reads DSGVTQTPKHLITATGQRVTLRCSPRSGDLSVYWYQQSLDQGLQFLIQYYNGEERAKGNILERFSAQQFPDLHSELNLSSLELGDSALYFCASSVIAGRADTQYFGPGTRLTVL.

This chain uses TRBV5-5 with TRBJ1-4; D gene uncertain. This CDR3 region has 16 residues. Germline V gives CDR1 SGHKS, CDR2 YYEKEE (reference sequence). Trimming took 2 bases from V and 0 from J, leaving 11 bases between them. The chain's CDR3 is CASSLPQIATNEKLFF. The CDR3 nucleotides read TGTGCCAGCAGCTTACCCCAAATCGCAACTAATGAAAAACTGTTTTTT. The full variable domain, with the rest looked up from reference TRBV5-5 and TRBJ1-4, is DAGVTQSPTHLIKTRGQQVTLRCSPISGHKSVSWYQQVLGQGPQFIFQYYEKEERGRGNFPDRFSARQFPNYSSELNVNALLLGDSALYLCASSLPQIATNEKLFFGSGTQLSVL.

The V and J genes are TRBV12-3 or TRBV12-4 and TRBJ2-7, with D possibly being TRBD2 (6 bases). The CDR3 length is 14 residues. With 8 bases removed from V and 0 bases from J, the gap between germline ends came to 14 bases. The CDR3 protein is CASSSGPDSYEQYF. The CDR3, as DNA: TGTGCCAGCTCCAGCGGGCCGGACTCCTACGAGCAGTACTTC.

This rearrangement joins TRBV20-1 to TRBJ1-4; D perhaps matches TRBD1 (5 bases). Trimming stripped 3 bases from V and 11 bases from J, with 19 bases between. The germline CDR1 and CDR2 sequences are DFQATT and SNEGSKA (reference sequence). This CDR3 is built from 14 residues. The CDR3 loop is CSARSTSSRGKLFF. The DNA of the CDR3 is TGCAGTGCTAGGTCGACATCCTCACGGGGGAAACTGTTTTTT.

This clonotype was recorded only once. The chain combines TRBV20-1 with TRBJ2-5; TRBD2 matches at 9 bases. This CDR3 is built from 15 residues. The V gene's germline CDR1 is DFQATT and CDR2 SNEGSKA (reference sequence). V lost 0 bases and J lost 5; bases outside the gene matches: 7. The CDR3 sequence is CSARDGTSFGETQYF. Written as DNA, the CDR3 is TGCAGTGCTAGAGACGGGACTAGCTTTGGGGAGACCCAGTACTTC.

This clonotype was seen more than once but under ten times. The chain employs TRBV20-1 and TRBJ2-5; no definite D call. The CDR3 totals 11 residues. V lost 8 bases and J 0 bases, leaving 7 bases between the germline ends. CDR1 and CDR2 (germline): DFQATT, SNEGSKA (reference sequence). In DNA, the CDR3 is TGCAGTCCCCGAGACCAAGAGACCCAGTACTTC. This encodes CSPRDQETQYF.

The J gene is TRBJ2-1, the V gene TRBV14, with 13 bases matching TRBD2. This CDR3 is built from 20 residues. The V and J ends lost 1 base and 0 bases, in that order; junction bases with no gene match: 9. Germline-derived CDR1 and CDR2 are SGHDN and FVKESK. DNA for the CDR3: TGTGCCAGCAGCCAAGGGTCGACTAGCGGGGGGTCGAGCTCCTACAATGAGCAGTTCTTC. This encodes CASSQGSTSGGSSSYNEQFF.